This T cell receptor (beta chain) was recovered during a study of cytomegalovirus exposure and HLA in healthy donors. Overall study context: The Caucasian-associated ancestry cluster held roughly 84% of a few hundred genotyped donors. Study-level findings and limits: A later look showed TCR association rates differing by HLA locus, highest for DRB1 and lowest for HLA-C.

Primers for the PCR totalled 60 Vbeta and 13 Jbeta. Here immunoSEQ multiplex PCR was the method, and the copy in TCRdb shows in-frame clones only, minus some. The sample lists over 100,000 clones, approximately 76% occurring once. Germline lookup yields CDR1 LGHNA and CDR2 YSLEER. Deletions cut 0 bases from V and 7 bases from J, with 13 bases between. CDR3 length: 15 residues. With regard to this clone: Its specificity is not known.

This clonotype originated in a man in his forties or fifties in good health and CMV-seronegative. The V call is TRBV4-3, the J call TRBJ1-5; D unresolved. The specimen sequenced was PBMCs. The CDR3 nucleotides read TGCGCCAGCAGCCAAGAATGGGAGGGTTGGCAGCCCCAGCATTTT. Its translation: CASSQEWEGWQPQHF.